This TCR beta chain was sequenced for a study of cytomegalovirus exposure and HLA in healthy donors. In the study overall: The 90 to 150 validation repertoires and the 650 to 850 first-cohort repertoires shared a platform, a later analysis reported. Study-level findings and limits: Generally TCR sequences proved uncommon, though certain public TCRs appeared in numerous donors. It was found in a later analysis that first-cohort TCR clusters tended to co-occur in the 90 to 150 validation repertoires. Listed as cytomegalovirus-associated were 150 or so TCR beta chains.

The CDR3 runs 13 residues. Trimming at V came to 2 bases and at J to 4 bases, leaving 1 base not matched to a gene. Germline CDR1 and CDR2: MNHEY and SVGAGI. Here immunoSEQ multiplex PCR was the method, and the copy in TCRdb shows in-frame clones only, minus some. The sample has approximately 220,000 clones, around nine tenths seen once; the top ten hold around 3%. A word on this clone: The antigen is unknown.

The material sequenced was PBMCs. V usage is TRBV6-5 and J usage is TRBJ2-7, with 8 positions matching TRBD1. This receptor was obtained from a man younger than 30 in good health and CMV-seronegative. The CDR3 nucleotides read TGTGCCAGCAGTTACCAGGGGGCGTACGAGCAGTACTTC. It is translated as CASSYQGAYEQYF.